A single T cell receptor beta chain is shown here with its context. This table comes from immunoSEQ multiplex PCR, and its TCRdb copy is limited to in-frame clones, with some not included. The table shows around 83,000 clones, with approximately 94% occurring only once. Germline CDR1 and CDR2: MNHEY and SVGAGI. V shed 7 bases and J shed 5 bases, with 8 bases lying between them. The CDR3 runs to 12 residues. These data are taken from a study of technical replicates of blood from several donors. Sequencing used T cells isolated from PBMCs. The chain employs TRBV6-5 and TRBJ2-2; a weak D match, TRBD2 (6 bases). This clonotype was sampled from a human donor in good health. The CDR3 protein is CASTTRTGELFF. The CDR3 nucleotides read TGTGCCAGCACGACTAGAACCGGGGAGCTGTTTTTT.